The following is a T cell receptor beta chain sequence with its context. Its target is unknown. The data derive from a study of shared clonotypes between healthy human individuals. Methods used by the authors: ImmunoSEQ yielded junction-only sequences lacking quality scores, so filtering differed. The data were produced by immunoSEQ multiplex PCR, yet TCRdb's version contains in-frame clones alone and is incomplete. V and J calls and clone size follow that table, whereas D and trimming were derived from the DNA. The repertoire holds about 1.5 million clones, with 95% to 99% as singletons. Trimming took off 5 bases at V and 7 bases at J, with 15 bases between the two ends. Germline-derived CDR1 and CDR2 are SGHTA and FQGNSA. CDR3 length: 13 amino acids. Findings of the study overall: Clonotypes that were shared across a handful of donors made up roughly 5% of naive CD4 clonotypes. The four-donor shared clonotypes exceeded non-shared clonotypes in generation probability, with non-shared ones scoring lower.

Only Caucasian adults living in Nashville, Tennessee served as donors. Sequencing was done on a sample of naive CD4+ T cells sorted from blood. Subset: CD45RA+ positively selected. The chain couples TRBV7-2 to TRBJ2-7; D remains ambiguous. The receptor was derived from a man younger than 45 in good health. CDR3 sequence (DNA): TGTGCCAGCAGCCCCCGAAGACTCTGGGAGCAGTACTTC. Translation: CASSPRRLWEQYF.